The 26 T cell receptor beta chains listed next were all sequenced from one sample in a study of blood T cell repertoires in COVID-19. Data came from immunoSEQ multiplex PCR; TCRdb stores just in-frame clones and leaves some out. This sample yields 150,000 to 200,000 clones, of which 85% are seen a single time; roughly 0.91% belongs to the top ten. Source material: peripheral blood. The receptor source for this set is a man in his fifties or sixties with COVID-19, enrolled during active disease.

The chain has TRBV28 and TRBJ1-1; 9 nucleotides line up with TRBD1. The V gene end was trimmed by 6 bases and the J gene end by 3 bases; junction bases not matched to a gene: 11. The CDR3 totals 16 residues. The V gene's germline CDR1 is MDHEN and CDR2 SYDVKM. The CDR3 region is CASRILSQGADTEAFF. CDR3 DNA: TGTGCCAGCAGAATACTCTCACAGGGGGCCGACACTGAAGCTTTCTTT.

This clone came up a few times. This chain links TRBV27 with TRBJ1-2, with a tentative D call TRBD1 (6 bases). With 5 bases removed from V and 6 bases from J, the gap between germline ends came to 16 bases. This CDR3 has 14 amino acids. Germline loops: CDR1 MNHEY, CDR2 SMNVEV (reference sequence). The CDR3 here is CASSPKTGFHGYTF. In DNA form, the CDR3 reads TGTGCCAGCAGTCCCAAGACAGGTTTCCATGGCTACACCTTC.

V is TRBV27 and J is TRBJ1-2; 9 bases line up with TRBD1. Germline V CDR1 and CDR2: MNHEY, SMNVEV (reference sequence). The V segment lost 3 bases and the J segment 5 bases; nucleotides outside the gene matches: 13. The CDR3 spans 17 residues. The CDR3 spells CASSFGARQGVRYGYTF. The CDR3 DNA reads as TGTGCCAGCAGTTTTGGCGCCCGACAGGGGGTGAGATATGGCTACACCTTC.

The rearrangement uses TRBV7-6 and TRBJ2-5; D might be TRBD2 (6 bases). CDR1 and CDR2 (germline): SGHVS, FNYEAQ. The CDR3 covers 13 residues. V dropped 3 bases and J dropped 3 bases, with 8 bases sitting between them. The CDR3 is CASSFGGEETQYF. CDR3 nucleotides: TGTGCCAGCAGCTTCGGAGGGGAAGAGACCCAGTACTTC.

V gene TRBV28 combines with J gene TRBJ2-7; 8 nucleotides match TRBD2. The junction had 7 bases not matched to a gene; V was cut back by 5 bases and J by 1 base. Germline-derived CDR1 and CDR2 are MDHEN and SYDVKM. This CDR3 contains 15 residues. CDR3 sequence (DNA): TGTGCCAGCAGTACAGGGACTAGTTTTTCCTACGAGCAGTACTTC. Its translation: CASSTGTSFSYEQYF. Based on the CDR3 plus reference TRBV28 and TRBJ2-7, the full variable domain is DVKVTQSSRYLVKRTGEKVFLECVQDMDHENMFWYRQDPGLGLRLIYFSYDVKMKEKGDIPEGYSVSREKKERFSLILESASTNQTSMYLCASSTGTSFSYEQYFGPGTRLTVT.

The rearrangement links TRBV9 to TRBJ2-2; the match to TRBD2 covers 10 bases. The CDR3 is 15 residues long. CDR1 and CDR2 (germline): SGDLS, YYNGEE. The V gene end was trimmed by 2 bases and the J gene end by 3 bases; junction bases not matched to a gene: 1. The CDR3 DNA is TGTGCCAGCAGCGTTAGCGGGAGGCACACCGGGGAGCTGTTTTTT. It translates to CASSVSGRHTGELFF.

The V call is TRBV9, the J call TRBJ1-6, with D unclear. CDR3 length: 14 amino acids. In germline, CDR1 is SGDLS, CDR2 YYNGEE. V lost 2 bases and J lost 0, with 3 bases in between. For the CDR3, the DNA is TGTGCCAGCAGCGTGAGCTCCTATAATTCACCCCTCCACTTT. This translates into CASSVSSYNSPLHF.

The chain employs TRBV2 and TRBJ2-3; 7 positions match TRBD2. V gave up 8 bases and J gave up 4 bases; unmatched junction bases: 3. The CDR3 length is 12 residues. Germline loops: CDR1 SNHLY, CDR2 FYNNEI. In nucleotides, the CDR3 is TGTGCCAGCGCGCGGGAGTCAGATACGCAGTATTTT. This sequence encodes CASARESDTQYF.

The V call is TRBV6-5, the J call TRBJ1-3; tentative D call: TRBD1 (5 bases). Trimming removed 4 bases from V and 0 bases from J, with 13 bases in between. This CDR3 contains 16 residues. Germline V CDR1 and CDR2: MNHEY, SVGAGI. CDR3 sequence: CASSFREGHSGNTIYF. The CDR3 nucleotides read TGTGCCAGCAGTTTCAGGGAAGGGCACTCTGGAAACACCATATATTTT.

This clone was seen a handful of times. This sequence joins TRBV27 and TRBJ1-1; 10 bases map to TRBD1. J was trimmed by 4 bases and V by 5 bases; bases with no gene match: 4. Per germline, CDR1 MNHEY and CDR2 SMNVEV (reference sequence). The CDR3 loop spans 14 amino acids. Here the CDR3 reads CASSPGQGRTEAFF. The CDR3 nucleotides read TGTGCCAGCAGTCCGGGACAGGGGCGCACTGAAGCTTTCTTT.

This clone has a single count. The chain employs TRBV28 and TRBJ1-3; 9 nucleotides match TRBD1. The germline CDR1 and CDR2 sequences are MDHEN and SYDVKM. The J segment lost 4 bases and the V segment lost 6 bases, leaving 4 bases of the junction unmatched. The CDR3 runs to 14 residues. CDR3: CASRSTGGGNTIYF. The CDR3 bases are TGTGCCAGCAGATCTACAGGGGGCGGAAACACCATATATTTT.

The chain employs TRBV5-1 and TRBJ2-1, with D possibly being TRBD1 (5 bases). This CDR3 spans 15 amino acids. The V gene lost 0 bases and the J gene lost 8 bases, with 15 bases spanning the gap. Germline CDR1 is SGHRS and CDR2 is YFSETQ. The CDR3 region is CASSLEGHAVDEQFF. The CDR3 DNA reads TGCGCCAGCAGCTTGGAGGGGCACGCAGTGGATGAGCAGTTCTTC.

In its sample, this clone was seen once. The chain recombines TRBV7-2 with TRBJ2-3, with D possibly being TRBD2 (7 bases). Germline V CDR1 and CDR2: SGHTA, FQGNSA. The CDR3 totals 16 residues. The V end was cut by 1 base, the J end by 7 bases, with 18 bases between. The CDR3 DNA follows: TGTGCCAGCAGCTTAGGGGGGGGCGGGAGAGGAAATACGCAGTATTTT. Translating it yields CASSLGGGGRGNTQYF.

The chain recombines TRBV20-1 with TRBJ1-2; no definite D call. This CDR3 comprises 11 residues. The V gene lost 4 bases and the J gene lost 5 bases, with 8 bases spanning the gap. Germline CDR1 DFQATT, CDR2 SNEGSKA (reference sequence). The CDR3 nucleotides are TGCAGTGCTACAAGGGAGTATGGCTACACCTTC. Encoded protein: CSATREYGYTF.

The rearrangement links TRBV28 to TRBJ2-3; D remains unclear. The germline V and J ends were trimmed by 3 bases and 4 bases, with 17 bases remaining between them. The CDR3 sequence is 16 residues long. Germline V lookup: CDR1 MDHEN, CDR2 SYDVKM. In DNA form, the CDR3 reads TGTGCCAGCAGTTTGCTGGGCAGCTGGGTGGCAGATACGCAGTATTTT. Translated: CASSLLGSWVADTQYF.

Only one count was recorded for this clone. The chain links TRBV7-2 to TRBJ1-6, with TRBD1 matching over 9 bases. V trimming: 6 bases; J trimming: 5 bases; junction bases outside the gene matches: 2. CDR3 length: 14 residues. Germline CDR1 is SGHTA and CDR2 is FQGNSA. The CDR3 spells CASRTGGDNSPLHF. For the CDR3, the DNA is TGTGCCAGCAGGACAGGGGGGGATAATTCACCCCTCCACTTT.

The chain is built from TRBV27 and TRBJ1-5, with a tentative D call TRBD1 (5 bases). Germline V CDR1 and CDR2: MNHEY, SMNVEV (reference sequence). The CDR3 length is 13 residues. The ends were cut back, 2 bases at V and 7 bases at J, with 9 bases in the middle. CDR3 region: CASSLQGGQPQHF. In DNA form, the CDR3 reads TGTGCCAGCAGTTTACAGGGTGGGCAGCCCCAGCATTTT.

The gene calls are TRBV20-1 and TRBJ1-6; perhaps TRBD1 as D (6 bases). V lost 3 bases and J lost 2, with 14 bases in between. Germline V gene data show CDR1 as DFQATT and CDR2 as SNEGSKA (reference sequence). The CDR3 covers 16 residues. In DNA, the CDR3 is TGCAGTGCTAGTCGACAGGCGGAAGCCTATAATTCACCCCTCCACTTT. Its translation is CSASRQAEAYNSPLHF.

J is TRBJ2-7 and V is TRBV3-1 (or the pseudogene TRBV3-2); the D is unclear. Trimming removed 8 bases from V and 4 bases from J, with 12 bases in between. This CDR3 comprises 12 residues. Germline V gene sequence: CDR1 LGHDT, CDR2 YNNKEL (reference sequence). The CDR3 bases are TGTGCCAGCGAAGATCAGATGTACGAGCAGTACTTC. As protein: CASEDQMYEQYF.

The chain is built from TRBV28 and TRBJ1-2; tentative D call: TRBD1 (5 bases). From germline, CDR1 is MDHEN and CDR2 SYDVKM. The ends were cut back, 8 bases at V and 2 bases at J, with 15 bases in the middle. This CDR3 has 14 amino acids. The CDR3 coding sequence is TGTGCCAGCGGGGGGGGACCTTCAAACTATGGCTACACCTTC. Protein: CASGGGPSNYGYTF.

This clone was observed a single time. The V call is TRBV28, the J call TRBJ1-1; 8 nucleotides line up with TRBD1. The germline CDR1 and CDR2 sequences are MDHEN and SYDVKM. The CDR3 totals 11 residues. J gave up 8 bases and V 6 bases, and 2 bases lay outside the gene matches. CDR3 amino acids: CASSDRGEAFF. CDR3 DNA sequence: TGTGCCAGCAGCGACAGGGGCGAAGCTTTCTTT.

The chain links TRBV10-3 to TRBJ2-6, with 9 bases lining up with TRBD2. This CDR3 has 20 residues. In germline, CDR1 is ENHRY, CDR2 SYGVKD. V lost 0 bases, J lost 0 bases, and 9 bases stayed unmatched. CDR3 nucleotide sequence: TGTGCCATCAGTGAGTCGGGTAGCGGGAGCTCCATCTCTGGGGCCAACGTCCTGACTTTC. Its protein product is CAISESGSGSSISGANVLTF.

The chain joins TRBV28 to TRBJ2-1; D not certain. The V end lost 6 bases, the J end lost 4 bases, and 4 bases lay between the germline ends. Germline lookup yields CDR1 MDHEN and CDR2 SYDVKM. The CDR3 consists of 11 residues. The CDR3 spells CASSLYNEQFF. The CDR3, as DNA: TGTGCCAGCAGCCTATACAATGAGCAGTTCTTC. The full variable domain, rest sourced from reference TRBV28 and TRBJ2-1, is DVKVTQSSRYLVKRTGEKVFLECVQDMDHENMFWYRQDPGLGLRLIYFSYDVKMKEKGDIPEGYSVSREKKERFSLILESASTNQTSMYLCASSLYNEQFFGPGTRLTVL.

The chain has TRBV10-1 and TRBJ1-3; D is unresolved. V was clipped by 3 bases and J by 2 bases, with 8 bases between them. Germline V gene lookup returns CDR1 WNHNN and CDR2 SYGVQD (reference sequence). The CDR3 is 14 residues long. The CDR3 DNA follows: TGCGCCAGCAGTGAATCGAGGCCTGGAAACACCATATATTTT. Encoded protein: CASSESRPGNTIYF.

Only one count was recorded for this clone. The chain employs TRBV7-2 and TRBJ1-1; 7 nucleotides agree with TRBD1. V lost 2 bases, J lost 11 bases, and 5 bases stayed unmatched. Germline V gene sequence: CDR1 SGHTA, CDR2 FQGNSA. The CDR3 extends over 12 amino acids. CDR3 loop: CASSLRQGRAFF. The DNA for the CDR3 is TGTGCCAGCAGCTTAAGACAGGGAAGGGCTTTCTTT.

This sequence joins TRBV11-2 and TRBJ2-7, with D possibly matching TRBD2 (6 bases). CDR1 SGHAT and CDR2 FQNNGV come from the germline V gene. This CDR3 has 14 residues. V was shortened by 4 bases and J by 4 bases, with 14 bases between the two germline ends. The DNA of the CDR3 is TGTGCCAGCAGCTCCAATGCGGGGCGGTACGAGCAGTACTTC. Translating it yields CASSSNAGRYEQYF.